This T cell receptor (beta chain) was captured by sequencing in a study of low-dose radiotherapy and immunotherapy resistance in tumors. Looking at the study overall: Intravenous administration to patients comprised nivolumab at 240 mg every two weeks and ipilimumab at 1 mg/kg every six weeks.

In its sample, this clonotype was seen many times. The time point: before trial treatment. TRAV- and TRBV-specific primers primed first-strand cDNA, covering alpha and beta chains. The TCRs were subjected to amplification over approximately 20 PCR cycles employing a constant-region primer in conjunction with a V-primer adapter. TCRdb ran MiXCR on the reads and lists one entry per CDR3 protein. The profile covers 85,000 to 100,000 distinct CDR3 sequences, with more than 7.5% appearing a single time and around 0.98% taken by the ten largest. This CDR3 region has 18 residues. Deletions cut 10 bases from V and 0 bases from J, with 26 bases between. CDR1 ENHRY and CDR2 SYGVKD come from the germline V gene.

This TCR derives from a male donor with prostate cancer. Sequenced here: PBMCs, sampled before treatment. The V gene is TRBV10-3, the J gene TRBJ2-3, with D tentatively TRBD2 (5 bases). CDR3 coding DNA: TGTGCCACCAAAAATCAACCCGCAGCGGCCGTGAGCACAGATACGCAGTATTTT. This translates into CATKNQPAAAVSTDTQYF.